These T cell receptor beta chains were read from a single sample in a study of cytomegalovirus exposure and HLA in healthy donors. The repertoire was sequenced with immunoSEQ multiplex PCR; TCRdb's copy has only in-frame clones and lacks some. The table shows about 70,000 clones, with 80% to 90% occurring only once. Sequencing was performed on PBMCs. Receptors were obtained from a woman aged 30 to 39 in good health and CMV-seropositive. CDR3s include the opening cysteine and the closing phenylalanine or tryptophan. D genes are given only for firm matches. Clone size is stated in some rows and not others, as once, few, many or a class when expanded.

D	V	J	size	DNA	CDR3
.	TRBV18	TRBJ2-5	.	TGTGCCAGCTCACCAGTCCGAGAGACCCAGTACTTC	CASSPVRETQYF
.	TRBV2	TRBJ2-3	.	TGTGCCAGCAGCTTCCTAACGGGAAGCTCCACAGATACGCAGTATTTT	CASSFLTGSSTDTQYF
TRBD2	TRBV7-9	TRBJ2-3	.	TGTGCCAGCAGCCGATTAGCGGGAGGGTGGATTGAAGCAGATACGCAGTATTTT	CASSRLAGGWIEADTQYF
.	TRBV19	TRBJ1-5	once	TGTGCCAGTAGCATGGACAGATATCAGCCCCAGCATTTT	CASSMDRYQPQHF
TRBD1	TRBV7-2	TRBJ2-7	.	TGTGCCAGCAGCTTAGCGACAGGGGATTATGAGCAGTACTTC	CASSLATGDYEQYF
TRBD1	TRBV28	TRBJ2-3	.	TGTGCCAGCAACACAGGGGGTACAGATACGCAGTATTTT	CASNTGGTDTQYF
TRBD2	TRBV9	TRBJ2-4	.	TGTGCCAGCAGCGTCGGTGGCGGGAGCTCCAAAAACATTCAGTACTTC	CASSVGGGSSKNIQYF
TRBD2	TRBV4-1	TRBJ2-7	.	TGCGCCAGCAGCCACGGGACTAACTCCTACGAGCAGTACTTC	CASSHGTNSYEQYF
TRBD2	TRBV4-2	TRBJ2-7	.	TGTGCCAGCAGCCAAGAGCGTAGCGGGGCCTCCTACGAGCAGTACTTC	CASSQERSGASYEQYF
.	TRBV30	TRBJ1-3	.	TGTGCCTGGAGGCCACTAGGTGGAAACACCATATATTTT	CAWRPLGGNTIYF
TRBD1	TRBV29-1	TRBJ1-1	.	TGCAGCGCCCTGTGGACAGGGAACACTGAAGCTTTCTTT	CSALWTGNTEAFF
TRBD2	TRBV2	TRBJ2-3	.	TGTGCCAGTATGACAACTAGCGGGAGATGGAATACGCAGTATTTT	CASMTTSGRWNTQYF
TRBD2	TRBV27	TRBJ2-1	.	TGTGCCAGCATTAAGACTAGCGGGAGTTTTTCCTACAATGAGCAGTTCTTC	CASIKTSGSFSYNEQFF
TRBD2	TRBV15	TRBJ2-7	few	TGTGCCACCAGCAGAGATTCCAGCGGGAGTGCCTCCTACGAGCAGTACTTC	CATSRDSSGSASYEQYF
.	TRBV6-5	TRBJ2-7	.	TGTGCCAGCAGTCTCGGACTATCCGAGCAGTACTTC	CASSLGLSEQYF
.	TRBV7-3	TRBJ2-1	.	TGTGCCAGCAGCCCAATTCCGGGACAAAGCTCCTACAATGAGCAGTTCTTC	CASSPIPGQSSYNEQFF